The subject of this entry is one TCR beta chain. This sample also contains other DNA sequences that code for the same CDR3. With V trimmed by 3 bases and J by 1 base, 3 bases remained unmatched. This CDR3 has 15 amino acids. Germline V CDR1 and CDR2: KGHSH, LQKENI. The sample comes from a study of blood T cell repertoires in COVID-19. Study-wide context: Samples representing acute and convalescent COVID-19 were sourced from the United States, Italy and Spain. Nucleic acid was either cDNA or gDNA, and it came from T cells, B-cell-depleted T cells, or PBMCs.

Original handling: Reference gene primer amplification in the assay estimated nucleated cell counts. The data were produced by immunoSEQ multiplex PCR, yet TCRdb's version contains in-frame clones alone and is incomplete. The V and J calls and the clone size are those of that table, but D and trimming were determined from the DNA. Here the sample spans 350,000 to 450,000 clones, more than 70% being singletons. Sequencing input: peripheral blood. The receptor's source is a woman aged 55-70 years with COVID-19, enrolled during active disease. The chain couples TRBV18 to TRBJ2-7; 10 nucleotides match TRBD1. The DNA of the CDR3 is TGTGCCAGCTCACCCCCGGGACAGGGGTCCTACGAGCAGTACTTC. Its translation: CASSPPGQGSYEQYF.